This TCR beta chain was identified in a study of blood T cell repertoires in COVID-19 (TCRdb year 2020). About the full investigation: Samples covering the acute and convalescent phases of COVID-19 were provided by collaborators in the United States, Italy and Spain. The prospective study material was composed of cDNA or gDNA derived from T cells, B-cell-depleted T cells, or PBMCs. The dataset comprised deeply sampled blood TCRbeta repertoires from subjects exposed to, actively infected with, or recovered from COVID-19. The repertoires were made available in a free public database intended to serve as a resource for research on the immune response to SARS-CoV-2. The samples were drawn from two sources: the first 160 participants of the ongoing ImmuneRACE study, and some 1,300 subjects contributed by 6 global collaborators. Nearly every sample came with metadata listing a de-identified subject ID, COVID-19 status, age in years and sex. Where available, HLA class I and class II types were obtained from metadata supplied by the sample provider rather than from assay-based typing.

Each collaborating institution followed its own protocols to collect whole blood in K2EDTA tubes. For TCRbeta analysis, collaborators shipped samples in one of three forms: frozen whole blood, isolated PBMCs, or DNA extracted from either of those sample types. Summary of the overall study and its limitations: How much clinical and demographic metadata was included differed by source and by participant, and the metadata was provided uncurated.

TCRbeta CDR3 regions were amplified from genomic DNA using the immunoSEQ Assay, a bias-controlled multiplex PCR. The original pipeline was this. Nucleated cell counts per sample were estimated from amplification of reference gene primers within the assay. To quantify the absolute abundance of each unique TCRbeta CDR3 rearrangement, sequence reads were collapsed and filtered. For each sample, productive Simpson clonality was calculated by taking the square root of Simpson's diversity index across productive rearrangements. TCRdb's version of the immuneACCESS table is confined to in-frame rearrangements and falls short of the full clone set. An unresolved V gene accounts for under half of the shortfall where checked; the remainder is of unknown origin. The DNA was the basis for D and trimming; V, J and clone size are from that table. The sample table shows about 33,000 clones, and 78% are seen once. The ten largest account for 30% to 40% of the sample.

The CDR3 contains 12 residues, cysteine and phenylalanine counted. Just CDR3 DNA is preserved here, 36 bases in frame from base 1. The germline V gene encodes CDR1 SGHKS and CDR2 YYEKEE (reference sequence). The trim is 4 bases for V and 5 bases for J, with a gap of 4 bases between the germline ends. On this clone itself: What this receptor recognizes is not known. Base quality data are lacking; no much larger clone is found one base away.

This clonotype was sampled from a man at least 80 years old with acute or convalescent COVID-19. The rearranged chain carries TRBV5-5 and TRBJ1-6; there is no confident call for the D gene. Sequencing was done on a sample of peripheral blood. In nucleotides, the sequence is TGTGCCAGCAGCCTAAATAATTCACCCCTCCACTTT. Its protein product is CASSLNNSPLHF.